This TCR beta chain was captured by sequencing in a study of blood T cell repertoires in COVID-19. Across the whole study: The United States, Italy and Spain were the sources of the acute and convalescent COVID-19 samples. T cells, B-cell-depleted T cells, or PBMCs supplied cDNA or gDNA.

The repertoire was sequenced with immunoSEQ multiplex PCR; TCRdb's copy has only in-frame clones and lacks some. In the table there are about 36,000 clones, roughly 80% of which are singletons. J gave up 5 bases and V 3 bases, and 8 bases lay outside the gene matches. Germline CDR1 and CDR2: GTSNPN and SVGIG (reference sequence). The CDR3 covers 15 residues. The TCR was taken from a man in his sixties with active COVID-19. The specimen was peripheral blood. The chain carries TRBV30 and TRBJ2-7; 12 nucleotides agree with TRBD2. The CDR3 reads CAWSGTSGSRHEQYF. In nucleotides, the CDR3 is TGTGCCTGGAGCGGGACTAGCGGGTCTAGGCACGAGCAGTACTTC.